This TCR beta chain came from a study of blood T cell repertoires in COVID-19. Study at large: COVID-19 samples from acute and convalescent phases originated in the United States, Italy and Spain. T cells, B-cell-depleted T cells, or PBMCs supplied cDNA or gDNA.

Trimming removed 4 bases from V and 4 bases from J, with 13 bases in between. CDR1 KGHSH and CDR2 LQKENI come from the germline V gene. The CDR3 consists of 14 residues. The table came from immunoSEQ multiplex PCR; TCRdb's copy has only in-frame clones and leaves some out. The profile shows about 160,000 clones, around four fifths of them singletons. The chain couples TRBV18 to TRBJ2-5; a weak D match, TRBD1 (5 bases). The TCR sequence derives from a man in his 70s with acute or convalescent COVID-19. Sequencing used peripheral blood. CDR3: CASSLQGSGETQYF. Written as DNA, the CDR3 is TGTGCCAGCTCACTGCAGGGTAGTGGAGAGACCCAGTACTTC.